This T cell receptor (beta chain) originates from a study of patients and donors after allogeneic stem cell transplantation. TCRdb independently ran MiXCR on the RT-PCR reads; one entry per CDR3 protein. The sample contains 150,000 to 200,000 distinct CDR3 sequences, 24% of which appear only once. Trimming removed 3 bases from V and 4 bases from J; junction bases left unmatched: 12. CDR1 and CDR2 (germline): MNHEY, SMNVEV (reference sequence). This CDR3 is 17 amino acids long. The genes are TRBV27 and TRBJ1-2, with 9 bases fitting TRBD1. This clonotype was obtained from a human donor who was either an allogeneic HSCT recipient or a stem cell or donor lymphocyte infusion donor (not recorded which). It is not recorded whose cells these are; they may come from a transplant donor. The sample taken for sequencing was blood, either unsorted or a sorted T cell fraction (not recorded which). Written as DNA, the CDR3 is TGTGCCAGCAGTTTTTATCCGGGACAGGGTTTGGCCTATGGCTACACCTTC. Translation: CASSFYPGQGLAYGYTF.